These 4 T cell receptor beta chains were all obtained from the same sample, sequenced in a study of PD-L1 blockade in urothelial cancer. The repertoire was sequenced with immunoSEQ multiplex PCR; TCRdb's copy has only in-frame clones and lacks some. The sample contains about 88,000 clones, over 90% of which appear only once. The source material was PBMCs, sampled around atezolizumab (anti-PD-L1) treatment. These receptor sequences come from a man aged 60-69 years with urothelial cancer.

The chain carries TRBV18 and TRBJ1-1, with 8 nucleotides matching TRBD1. Germline V gene lookup returns CDR1 KGHSH and CDR2 LQKENI. Trimming at V came to 3 bases and at J to 5 bases, leaving 2 bases not matched to a gene. CDR3 length equals 13 residues. CDR3 amino acids: CASSPGQGTEAFF. The CDR3 DNA sequence: TGTGCCAGCTCACCCGGACAGGGAACTGAAGCTTTCTTT.

This rearrangement joins TRBV12-5 to TRBJ2-7, with D unclear. The CDR3 contains 12 residues. Germline V CDR1 and CDR2: LGHNT, FRNRAP. Trimming pared 5 bases from V and 4 bases from J, leaving 9 bases between. CDR3 nucleotide sequence: TGTGCTAGTGGTCCCTCCCTGTACGAGCAGTACTTC. Amino acid sequence: CASGPSLYEQYF.

The V and J genes are TRBV7-9 and TRBJ2-3, with a weak D call TRBD2 (5 bases). CDR1 and CDR2 (germline): SEHNR, FQNEAQ (reference sequence). This CDR3 region has 13 residues. Trimming removed 3 bases from V and 4 bases from J, with 8 bases in between. Here the CDR3 reads CASSLRESDTQYF. The DNA for the CDR3 is TGTGCCAGCAGCTTGAGGGAGTCAGATACGCAGTATTTT.

The V call is TRBV11-2, the J call TRBJ2-7, with D possibly being TRBD1 (6 bases). This CDR3 spans 15 amino acids. With 1 base removed from V and 2 bases from J, the gap between germline ends came to 12 bases. The V gene's germline CDR1 is SGHAT and CDR2 FQNNGV. The CDR3 DNA reads as TGTGCCAGCAGCTTAGGGACAGCGGCCCCCTACGAGCAGTACTTC. Protein sequence: CASSLGTAAPYEQYF.